This T cell receptor beta chain was identified during a study of T cell responses to AZD1222 COVID-19 vaccine. The CDR3 has 14 amino acids. The germline gives CDR1 GTSNPN, CDR2 SVGIG (reference sequence). V lost 2 bases to trimming and J lost 4 bases, with 13 bases between them. The protocol was immunoSEQ multiplex PCR, while the TCRdb copy is restricted to in-frame clones and leaves out a portion. The repertoire holds approximately 79,000 clones, with about 83% as singletons. The rearrangement uses TRBV30 and TRBJ2-3; D uncertain. This TCR was sampled from an adult who received the AZD1222 COVID-19 vaccine. Specimen: peripheral blood, collected 28 days after the second AZD1222 dose. CDR3 loop: CAWSRDLYADTQYF. Written as DNA, the CDR3 is TGTGCCTGGAGTCGCGACCTTTATGCAGATACGCAGTATTTT.